The 2 T cell receptor beta chains below all came from one sample that was sequenced in a study of identical twins. Using its own MiXCR run on the 5' RACE reads, TCRdb lists one record per CDR3 protein. The sample lists roughly 350,000 distinct CDR3 sequences; 8.5% to 10% were seen once. Specimen: naive T cells sorted from blood. The source of these receptors is a woman aged 45-65 years in good health.

Only a few counts were recorded for this clonotype. V is TRBV29-1 and J is TRBJ2-7; D ambiguous. This CDR3 contains 11 residues. The germline V and J ends were trimmed by 7 bases and 4 bases, with 11 bases remaining between them. Germline CDR1 and CDR2: SQVTM and ANQGSEA. The CDR3 region is CSAMGAYEQYF. The CDR3 DNA follows: TGCAGCGCGATGGGTGCGTACGAGCAGTACTTC.

The chain recombines TRBV29-1 with TRBJ2-2; no clear D. Germline CDR1 SQVTM, CDR2 ANQGSEA. The CDR3 has 14 amino acids. Trimming took off 7 bases at V and 4 bases at J, with 16 bases between the two ends. The CDR3 loop is CSGKTGRVTGELFF. The CDR3 DNA sequence: TGCAGCGGCAAGACGGGTCGTGTCACCGGGGAGCTGTTTTTT.